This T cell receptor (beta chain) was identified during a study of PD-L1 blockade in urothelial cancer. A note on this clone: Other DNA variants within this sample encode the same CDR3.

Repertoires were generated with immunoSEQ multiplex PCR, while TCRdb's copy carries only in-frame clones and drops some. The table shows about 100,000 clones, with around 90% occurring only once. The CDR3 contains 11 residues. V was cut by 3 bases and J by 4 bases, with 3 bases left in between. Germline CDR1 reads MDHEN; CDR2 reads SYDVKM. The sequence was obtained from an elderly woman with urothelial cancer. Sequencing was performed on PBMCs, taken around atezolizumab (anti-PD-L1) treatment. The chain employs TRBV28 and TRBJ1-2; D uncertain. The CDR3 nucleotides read TGTGCCAGCAGTTTGCGCTATGGCTACACCTTC. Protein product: CASSLRYGYTF.